This TCR beta chain is from a study of T cell changes during pregnancy in multiple sclerosis. Profiled with immunoSEQ multiplex PCR; TCRdb holds only in-frame clones, not every one. Here the sample spans around 67,000 clones, around 92% being singletons. This sample comprised peripheral blood, obtained in the first trimester of pregnancy. This receptor was identified in a female donor with multiple sclerosis, enrolled in a pregnancy study.

The CDR3 DNA reads TGTGCCAGCAGCCCCCCGGGACTCGGCTACAATGAGCAGTTCTTC. It yields the protein CASSPPGLGYNEQFF. This rearrangement joins TRBV11-3 to TRBJ2-1; D perhaps matches TRBD2 (6 bases). Germline V gives CDR1 SGHNT, CDR2 YENEEA. This CDR3 has 15 residues. V was clipped by 5 bases and J by 3 bases, with 14 bases between them.